The sequence of this TCR beta chain was determined in a study of T cell responses to AZD1222 COVID-19 vaccine. The study, taken as a whole, reports: Close to half of all spike-specific TCRs reportedly target regions of the variants that are unmutated. At 160-218 and 743-854, vaccine-associated CD4 TCRs were dominant, and they spanned spike.

Sequenced by immunoSEQ multiplex PCR; TCRdb stores in-frame clones only, minus some. The data hold 84,000 or so clones, with around 90% observed a single time. With regard to this clone: Its antigen is not identified.

The specimen was peripheral blood, collected on day 0 of AZD1222 vaccination. The receptor comes from an adult in good health.

The CDR3: CAISEGGAKQYF. DNA for the CDR3: TGTGCCATCAGTGAAGGGGGAGCGAAGCAGTACTTC. The gene calls are TRBV10-3 and TRBJ2-7; tentative D call: TRBD1 (6 bases). This CDR3 spans 12 amino acids. Germline CDR1 ENHRY, CDR2 SYGVKD. V lost 3 bases to trimming and J lost 8 bases, with 11 bases between them.